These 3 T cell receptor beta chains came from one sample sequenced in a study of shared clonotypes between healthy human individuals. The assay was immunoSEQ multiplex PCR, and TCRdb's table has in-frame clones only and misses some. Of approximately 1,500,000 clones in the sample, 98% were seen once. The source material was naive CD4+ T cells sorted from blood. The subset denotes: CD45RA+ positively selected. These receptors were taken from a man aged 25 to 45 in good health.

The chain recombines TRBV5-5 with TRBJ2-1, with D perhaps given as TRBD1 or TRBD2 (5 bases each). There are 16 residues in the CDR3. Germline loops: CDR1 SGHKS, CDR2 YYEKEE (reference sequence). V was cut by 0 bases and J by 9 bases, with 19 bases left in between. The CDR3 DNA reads TGTGCCAGCAGCTTGGCCACGGGGCGCGGATTTGGTGAGCAGTTCTTC. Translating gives CASSLATGRGFGEQFF.

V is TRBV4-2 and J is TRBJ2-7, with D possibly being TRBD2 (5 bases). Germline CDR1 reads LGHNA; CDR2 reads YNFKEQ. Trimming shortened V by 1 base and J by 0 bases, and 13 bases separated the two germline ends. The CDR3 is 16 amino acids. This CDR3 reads CASSQATTRSSYEQYF. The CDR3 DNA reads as TGTGCCAGCAGCCAAGCGACTACAAGGAGCTCCTACGAGCAGTACTTC.

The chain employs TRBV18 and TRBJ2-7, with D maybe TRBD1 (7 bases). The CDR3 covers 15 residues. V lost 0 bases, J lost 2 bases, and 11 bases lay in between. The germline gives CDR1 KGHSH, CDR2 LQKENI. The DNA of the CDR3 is TGTGCCAGCTCACCACCGCAGGGGGGAGCCTACGAGCAGTACTTC. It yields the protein CASSPPQGGAYEQYF.